The next 8 T cell receptor beta chains were all read from a single sample in a study of T cell responses to AZD1222 COVID-19 vaccine. TCRdb's copy holds only in-frame clones and misses some; the assay was immunoSEQ multiplex PCR. The sample carries about 53,000 clones, approximately 86% recorded once. The sequencing here drew on peripheral blood, taken 28 days after the second AZD1222 dose. All receptors derive from an adult who received the AZD1222 COVID-19 vaccine.

The V and J genes are TRBV12-3 or TRBV12-4 and TRBJ1-1; D perhaps matches TRBD1 (6 bases). V lost 3 bases, J lost 3 bases, and 8 bases lay in between. CDR3 length: 13 amino acids. DNA for the CDR3: TGTGCCAGCAGTTTTGCAGGGGACACTGAAGCTTTCTTT. Translating gives CASSFAGDTEAFF.

This sequence joins TRBV12-5 and TRBJ2-3, with a tentative D call TRBD2 (7 bases). The V and J ends lost 1 base and 4 bases respectively, with 30 bases between them. In germline, CDR1 is LGHNT, CDR2 FRNRAP. The CDR3 consists of 21 residues. The CDR3 reads CASGLAPRGALEKRQPDTQYF. The CDR3 nucleotides are TGTGCTAGTGGTTTGGCCCCTCGGGGGGCTTTGGAAAAAAGGCAACCAGATACGCAGTATTTT.

This clone was seen more than once but under ten times. This chain links TRBV28 with TRBJ1-5; D remains ambiguous. This CDR3 region has 15 residues. V lost 4 bases, J lost 2 bases, and 12 bases lay in between. CDR1 MDHEN and CDR2 SYDVKM come from the germline V gene. The CDR3 protein is CASSSFRGGNQPQHF. The DNA of the CDR3 is TGTGCCAGCAGTTCTTTTAGAGGAGGCAATCAGCCCCAGCATTTT.

This chain joins TRBV19 and TRBJ1-1; a weak D match, TRBD1 (6 bases). Germline V gene sequence: CDR1 LNHDA, CDR2 SQIVND (reference sequence). Between the trimmed V and J ends, which lost 4 bases and 1 base, there was a span of 10 bases. This CDR3 contains 14 residues. The CDR3 bases are TGTGCCAGTAGTACACAGGGCGGGAACACTGAAGCTTTCTTT. Translating gives CASSTQGGNTEAFF.

This clone appeared a few times. V and J are TRBV28 and TRBJ2-1; D perhaps matches TRBD2 (5 bases). V gave up 5 bases and J gave up 0 bases, with 11 bases separating them. The CDR3 is 15 amino acids. Germline V CDR1 and CDR2: MDHEN, SYDVKM. CDR3: CASSRTGGSYNEQFF. The CDR3 nucleotides read TGTGCCAGCAGTCGGACTGGCGGCTCCTACAATGAGCAGTTCTTC.

The gene calls are TRBV5-1 and TRBJ2-5; 10 bases match TRBD2. Germline V gene data show CDR1 as SGHRS and CDR2 as YFSETQ. This CDR3 has 17 residues. The V gene end was trimmed by 0 bases and the J gene end by 5 bases; junction bases not matched to a gene: 10. The CDR3 spells CASSLAAGAGGHETQYF. CDR3 nucleotides: TGCGCCAGCAGCTTGGCAGCGGGAGCGGGAGGGCACGAGACCCAGTACTTC.

The V call is TRBV7-3, the J call TRBJ2-1; unclear D gene. Germline V gene lookup returns CDR1 SGHTA and CDR2 FQGTGA. The V and J ends lost 5 bases and 6 bases respectively, with 14 bases between them. The CDR3 length is 14 residues. CDR3 sequence: CASSPTSASNEQFF. DNA for the CDR3: TGTGCCAGCAGCCCCACCTCTGCTAGCAATGAGCAGTTCTTC.

V usage is TRBV4-1 and J usage is TRBJ2-1; 11 nucleotides agree with TRBD2. Germline CDR1 and CDR2: MGHRA and YSYEKL. After removal of 4 bases from V and 9 bases from J, the junction contained 11 bases not matched to a gene. The CDR3 is 16 residues long. The CDR3 DNA reads as TGCGCCAGCAGCCTCCCCCTAGCGGGAGGCCGGAGTGAGCAGTTCTTC. It yields the protein CASSLPLAGGRSEQFF.